The 23 T cell receptor beta chains below all came from one sample that was sequenced in a study of T cell responses to AZD1222 COVID-19 vaccine. Libraries were prepared by immunoSEQ multiplex PCR; TCRdb keeps only in-frame clonotypes and omits some of them. The top ten hold under 8% of the sample, which has tens of thousands of clones, over 80% seen once. The sample here was peripheral blood, taken on day 0 of AZD1222 vaccination. The receptors were gathered from an adult in good health.

This clone was observed once. V usage is TRBV5-6 and J usage is TRBJ1-6, with TRBD1 matching 9 bases. CDR3 size: 15 residues. The germline V gene has CDR1 SGHDT and CDR2 YYEEEE. Trimming removed 4 bases from V and 6 bases from J; junction bases left unmatched: 5. CDR3 loop: CASSTGTGFNSPLHF. The CDR3 nucleotides read TGTGCCAGCAGCACCGGGACAGGGTTTAATTCACCCCTCCACTTT.

The rearrangement uses TRBV27 and TRBJ2-3, with 9 bases that match TRBD2. The V and J ends lost 3 bases and 3 bases, in that order; junction bases with no gene match: 4. Per the germline V gene, CDR1 is MNHEY and CDR2 is SMNVEV (reference sequence). This CDR3 spans 15 amino acids. The CDR3 DNA is TGTGCCAGCAGTTTTCGGCGGGGGGGGACAGATACGCAGTATTTT. Its translation is CASSFRRGGTDTQYF.

In nucleotides, the CDR3 is TGTGCCAGCAGTGCAGGGCAGCCCCAGCATTTT. This codes for CASSAGQPQHF. The genes are TRBV2 and TRBJ1-5, with D possibly matching TRBD1 (5 bases). CDR1 and CDR2 (germline): SNHLY, FYNNEI. This CDR3 has 11 residues. V shed 4 bases and J shed 7 bases, with 5 bases lying between them.

This clone showed up just once. CDR3 sequence: CASSLSGGGGNTIYF. CDR3 nucleotide sequence: TGTGCCAGCAGCCTCAGTGGAGGGGGGGGAAACACCATATATTTT. The rearrangement joins TRBV28 to TRBJ1-3, with a possible D match to TRBD1 (6 bases). Germline CDR1 and CDR2: MDHEN and SYDVKM. The CDR3 is 15 residues long. Trimming took 6 bases from V and 4 from J, leaving 16 bases between them. The whole variable domain, filled in from reference TRBV28 and TRBJ1-3, reads DVKVTQSSRYLVKRTGEKVFLECVQDMDHENMFWYRQDPGLGLRLIYFSYDVKMKEKGDIPEGYSVSREKKERFSLILESASTNQTSMYLCASSLSGGGGNTIYFGEGSWLTVV.

Notes on this clone: In the same sample, other DNA sequences code for this CDR3. The rearrangement links TRBV19 to TRBJ2-1; 7 bases are shared with TRBD1. The CDR3 has 15 amino acids. The germline CDR1 and CDR2 sequences are LNHDA and SQIVND (reference sequence). The ends lost 3 bases at V and 3 bases at J; junction bases unmatched: 5. For the CDR3, the DNA is TGTGCCAGTAGTATCGGGACAGCCATCTACAATGAGCAGTTCTTC. Translated, it gives CASSIGTAIYNEQFF.

This chain connects TRBV3-1 (or the pseudogene TRBV3-2) to TRBJ1-1; D remains ambiguous. The CDR3 has 16 amino acids. Germline CDR1 and CDR2: LGHDT and YNNKEL (reference sequence). Trimming removed 1 base at V and 4 bases at J, with 16 bases between. The CDR3 protein is CASSQGGQPKVTEAFF. CDR3 bases: TGTGCCAGCAGCCAAGGCGGGCAACCCAAGGTCACTGAAGCTTTCTTT.

The chain uses TRBV28 and TRBJ1-6; tentative D call: TRBD1 (5 bases). The CDR3 totals 16 residues. Germline loops: CDR1 MDHEN, CDR2 SYDVKM. Deletions cut 6 bases from V and 0 bases from J, with 12 bases between. The CDR3 loop reads CASRNRGVSYNSPLHF. CDR3 nucleotides: TGTGCCAGCAGGAATAGGGGTGTCTCCTATAATTCACCCCTCCACTTT.

This rearrangement joins TRBV28 to TRBJ2-7, with TRBD2 identical over 7 bases. J gave up 2 bases and V 5 bases, and 6 bases lay outside the gene matches. The CDR3 spans 14 residues. In germline, CDR1 is MDHEN, CDR2 SYDVKM. CDR3 nucleotides: TGTGCCAGCAGTAGCGGGACCCTGGCCTACGAGCAGTACTTC. It yields the protein CASSSGTLAYEQYF.

V and J are TRBV28 and TRBJ1-4; D is unresolved. The CDR3 is 17 amino acids. Germline CDR1 is MDHEN and CDR2 is SYDVKM. V lost 4 bases and J lost 7, with 22 bases in between. CDR3 coding DNA: TGTGCCAGCAGTTCAATTGATTACTCCGGGGATGGTGAAAAACTGTTTTTT. This translates into CASSSIDYSGDGEKLFF.

For this clone: The sample carries other DNA sequences with the same CDR3. This chain connects TRBV9 to TRBJ1-6; D is perhaps TRBD1 (6 bases). V dropped 4 bases and J dropped 8 bases, with 16 bases sitting between them. The CDR3 extends over 15 amino acids. From germline, CDR1 is SGDLS and CDR2 YYNGEE. The CDR3 region is CASSPRGGADSPLHF. Written as DNA, the CDR3 is TGTGCCAGCAGCCCCCGGGGGGGGGCGGATTCACCCCTCCACTTT.

The chain has TRBV2 and TRBJ2-7; D unresolved. V gave up 7 bases and J gave up 6 bases, with 7 bases separating them. The germline CDR1 and CDR2 sequences are SNHLY and FYNNEI. This CDR3 has 10 amino acids. The CDR3 bases are TGTGCCAGCACCACGGCCGAGCAGTACTTC. Translated, it gives CASTTAEQYF.

The V gene is TRBV6-5, the J gene TRBJ2-7; TRBD2 agrees at 8 bases. Germline V gene sequence: CDR1 MNHEY, CDR2 SVGAGI. Trimming removed 6 bases from V and 0 bases from J; junction bases left unmatched: 4. This CDR3 spans 14 amino acids. The CDR3 nucleotides read TGTGCCAGCAGGCGGGGGGACCCCTCCTACGAGCAGTACTTC. It is translated as CASRRGDPSYEQYF.

Only a few counts were recorded for this clone. The rearrangement links TRBV7-2 to TRBJ1-4, with TRBD1 as a possible D gene (6 bases). In germline, CDR1 is SGHTA, CDR2 FQGNSA. The CDR3 has 14 amino acids. The germline V and J ends were trimmed by 5 bases and 7 bases, with 14 bases remaining between them. The CDR3 region is CASSQGFDGEKLFF. The CDR3 DNA follows: TGTGCCAGCAGCCAGGGGTTTGACGGTGAAAAACTGTTTTTT.

This chain joins TRBV23-1 and TRBJ1-2, with D hard to call. TRBV23-1 is classed as an ORF, of uncertain function. The CDR3 has 11 amino acids. V lost 4 bases and J 3 bases, leaving 3 bases between the germline ends. The CDR3 bases are TGCGCCAGCAGTCCGGACTATGGCTACACCTTC. The encoded protein is CASSPDYGYTF.

The V gene is TRBV7-2, the J gene TRBJ1-3, with 9 nucleotides matching TRBD1. The length of the CDR3 is 15 residues. Trimming removed 2 bases from V and 7 bases from J; junction bases left unmatched: 6. Germline V gene data show CDR1 as SGHTA and CDR2 as FQGNSA. CDR3 loop: CASSLRQGDGNTIYF. The CDR3 DNA reads TGTGCCAGCAGCTTAAGACAGGGGGACGGTAACACCATATATTTT. Filled out from reference TRBV7-2 and TRBJ1-3, the complete variable domain reads GAGVSQSPSNKVTEKGKDVELRCDPISGHTALYWYRQSLGQGLEFLIYFQGNSAPDKSGLPSDRFSAERTGGSVSTLTIQRTQQEDSAVYLCASSLRQGDGNTIYFGEGSWLTVV.

This sequence joins TRBV10-2 and TRBJ2-7; maybe TRBD1 (5 bases). The CDR3 length is 14 residues. Germline lookup yields CDR1 WSHSY and CDR2 SAAADI. V lost 7 bases to trimming and J lost 1 base, with 14 bases between them. This CDR3 reads CASIGGSGSYEQYF. The CDR3 nucleotides are TGCGCCAGCATCGGTGGTTCAGGGTCCTACGAGCAGTACTTC.

The rearrangement uses TRBV2 and TRBJ1-5; D is uncertain. The CDR3 has 14 amino acids. Per the germline V gene, CDR1 is SNHLY and CDR2 is FYNNEI. V was trimmed by 0 bases and J by 6 bases, leaving 9 bases between them. CDR3: CASSEAGESQPQHF. CDR3 sequence (DNA): TGTGCCAGCAGTGAAGCCGGGGAAAGTCAGCCCCAGCATTTT.

The CDR3 loop reads CASSWDRNTEAFF. The CDR3 region has the DNA TGCGCCAGCAGCTGGGACAGGAACACTGAAGCTTTCTTT. The genes are TRBV5-1 and TRBJ1-1; TRBD1 matches 7 bases. This CDR3 contains 13 residues. Germline V gene lookup returns CDR1 SGHRS and CDR2 YFSETQ. J gave up 1 base and V 3 bases, and 0 bases lay outside the gene matches.

The chain links TRBV6-5 to TRBJ2-7, with D unclear. The V end lost 5 bases, the J end lost 0 bases, and 8 bases lay between the germline ends. In germline, CDR1 is MNHEY, CDR2 SVGAGI. This CDR3 has 13 residues. DNA of the CDR3: TGTGCCAGCAGTCGGACCGTCTCCTACGAGCAGTACTTC. Encoded protein: CASSRTVSYEQYF.

This clone has a single count. Written as DNA, the CDR3 is TGTGCCAGTAGTGTTGACAGGGGCAAGACCCAGTACTTC. Translating it yields CASSVDRGKTQYF. The rearrangement links TRBV19 to TRBJ2-5, with 8 positions matching TRBD1. The length of the CDR3 is 13 residues. Trimming at V came to 5 bases and at J to 6 bases, leaving 5 bases not matched to a gene. The V gene's germline CDR1 is LNHDA and CDR2 SQIVND (reference sequence).

V and J are TRBV4-3 and TRBJ1-1, with TRBD1 matching over 9 bases. Germline CDR1 and CDR2: LGHNA and YSLEER. V dropped 4 bases and J dropped 3; count of bases not matched to a gene: 3. This CDR3 has 14 amino acids. The CDR3: CASSRWTGDTEAFF. CDR3 nucleotide sequence: TGCGCCAGCAGCCGTTGGACAGGGGACACTGAAGCTTTCTTT.

In its sample, this clone was seen once. The chain links TRBV6-5 to TRBJ1-2; TRBD1 matches 7 bases. CDR1 and CDR2 from the germline V gene are MNHEY and SVGAGI. After removal of 6 bases from V and 7 bases from J, the junction contained 11 bases not matched to a gene. This CDR3 is 14 amino acids long. As DNA, the CDR3 is TGTGCCAGCAGCGCCCGGGACAGCTATCGTGGCTACACCTTC. The encoded protein is CASSARDSYRGYTF.

The count of this clone is one. The V and J genes are TRBV7-9 and TRBJ2-5; D is unclear. CDR3 length equals 11 residues. Germline loops: CDR1 SEHNR, CDR2 FQNEAQ (reference sequence). V was trimmed by 4 bases and J by 5 bases, leaving 5 bases between them. The CDR3 DNA sequence: TGTGCCAGCAGCTCAGTGGAGACCCAGTACTTC. The encoded protein is CASSSVETQYF.